The 26 T cell receptor beta chains reported below all come from one sample, sequenced in a study of T-cell memory formation after mild COVID-19. TCRdb re-called the 5' RACE reads with MiXCR, one entry per CDR3 protein. The sample lists 110,000 to 150,000 distinct CDR3 sequences; under 30% were seen once. The specimen sequenced was PBMCs or a T cell subset sorted from them (not recorded which). These receptors were obtained from an adult woman who had mild COVID-19 (a few samples of this study predate the infection). Cell type and time point are not known.

The chain links TRBV3-1 to TRBJ2-7; TRBD2 agrees at 9 bases. V shed 0 bases and J 0 bases; nucleotides not matched to a gene: 6. The length of the CDR3 is 17 residues. CDR1 is LGHDT and CDR2 is YNNKEL in the germline V gene (reference sequence). CDR3 amino acids: CASSQDRAGGLSYEQYF. The CDR3 coding sequence is TGTGCCAGCAGCCAAGATCGAGCGGGAGGCCTCTCCTACGAGCAGTACTTC.

This clonotype has only a few counts. V gene TRBV4-1 combines with J gene TRBJ1-2; 8 bases match TRBD1. The CDR3 is 14 amino acids. The junction had 5 bases not matched to a gene; V was cut back by 2 bases and J by 6 bases. Germline V lookup: CDR1 MGHRA, CDR2 YSYEKL. CDR3 sequence reads: CASSQYAGGDGYTF. The DNA of the CDR3 is TGCGCCAGCAGCCAATACGCAGGGGGCGATGGCTACACCTTC.

To note about this clonotype: A much larger clone sits a single nucleotide away, making a read error possible. The rearrangement links TRBV5-1 to TRBJ2-6; D perhaps matches TRBD1 (6 bases). The CDR3 has 15 residues. Germline assignment: CDR1 SGHRS and CDR2 YFSETQ. The ends were cut back, 3 bases at V and 3 bases at J, with 10 bases in the middle. The CDR3 bases are TGCGCCAGCAGCTCCTGGGACAATGGGGCCAACGTCCTGACTTTC. Amino acids: CASSSWDNGANVLTF.

This clonotype was seen a handful of times. The chain uses TRBV5-6 and TRBJ1-5, with a possible D match to TRBD1 (5 bases). V was cut by 5 bases and J by 9 bases, with 18 bases left in between. The CDR3 contains 14 residues. CDR1 and CDR2 (germline): SGHDT, YYEEEE. In DNA, the CDR3 is TGTGCCAGCAGTGCAGGACAACCTACGGGGCCCCAGCATTTT. Amino acid sequence: CASSAGQPTGPQHF.

The gene calls are TRBV29-1 and TRBJ2-7, with D perhaps matching TRBD2 (6 bases). CDR1 and CDR2 from the germline V gene are SQVTM and ANQGSEA. With 7 bases removed from V and 2 bases from J, the gap between germline ends came to 12 bases. The CDR3 runs 12 residues. CDR3 sequence: CSARDFTYEQYF. CDR3 in DNA: TGCAGCGCCCGGGACTTTACCTACGAGCAGTACTTC.

A few counts support this clonotype. The rearrangement links TRBV5-6 to TRBJ2-7; D not resolved. The V and J ends lost 1 base and 3 bases respectively, with 8 bases between them. The CDR3 has 13 residues. Germline CDR1 is SGHDT and CDR2 is YYEEEE. DNA for the CDR3: TGTGCCAGCAGCTTGAAGGGCAACTACGAGCAGTACTTC. Amino acid sequence: CASSLKGNYEQYF. Together with reference TRBV5-6 and TRBJ2-7, the CDR3 gives the full variable domain: DAGVTQSPTHLIKTRGQQVTLRCSPKSGHDTVSWYQQALGQGPQFIFQYYEEEERQRGNFPDRFSGHQFPNYSSELNVNALLLGDSALYLCASSLKGNYEQYFGPGTRLTVT.

The chain uses TRBV20-1 and TRBJ1-1, with D hard to call. Trimming pared 6 bases from V and 1 base from J, leaving 18 bases between. This CDR3 comprises 15 residues. Per germline, CDR1 DFQATT and CDR2 SNEGSKA (reference sequence). DNA of the CDR3: TGCAGTGCATCACCCGATTGGGAGGCGAACACTGAAGCTTTCTTT. Residues: CSASPDWEANTEAFF.

Notes on this clonotype: The CDR3 does not end in the conserved phenylalanine or tryptophan, so this is likely a read error. This chain connects TRBV20-1 to TRBJ2-7; possible D gene TRBD2, 6 bases. Trimming took 0 bases from V and 4 from J, leaving 7 bases between them. The CDR3 sequence is 12 residues long. Germline lookup yields CDR1 DFQATT and CDR2 SNEGSKA (reference sequence). The CDR3 DNA is TGCAGTGCTAGAGATGGGGGGTACGAGCAGTACTTA. Encoded protein: CSARDGGYEQYL.

The rearrangement uses TRBV5-5 and TRBJ2-7, with a tentative D call TRBD1 (6 bases). The V end lost 0 bases, the J end lost 6 bases, and 13 bases lay between the germline ends. Germline CDR1 and CDR2: SGHKS and YYEKEE (reference sequence). The CDR3 is made up of 14 amino acids. Here the CDR3 reads CASSLGQGLSEQYF. The CDR3 DNA sequence: TGTGCCAGCAGCTTGGGTCAGGGGCTGTCCGAGCAGTACTTC.

The genes are TRBV30 and TRBJ2-1, with TRBD2 identical over 16 bases. This CDR3 region has 17 residues. Germline V gene data show CDR1 as GTSNPN and CDR2 as SVGIG (reference sequence). The V and J ends lost 2 bases and 4 bases, in that order; junction bases with no gene match: 5. CDR3 region: CAWSSGTSGRAYNEQFF. DNA for the CDR3: TGTGCCTGGAGTTCCGGGACTAGCGGGAGGGCTTACAATGAGCAGTTCTTC.

This clonotype was recorded a few times. The gene calls are TRBV7-6 and TRBJ2-1; no firm D call. Germline V gene data show CDR1 as SGHVS and CDR2 as FNYEAQ. CDR3 length equals 14 residues. V was pared by 0 bases and J by 8 bases, with 11 bases between. The CDR3 loop is CASSLAALPDEQFF. CDR3 nucleotides: TGTGCCAGCAGCTTAGCAGCCTTACCCGATGAGCAGTTCTTC.

The chain links TRBV15 to TRBJ1-2; the D gene is possibly TRBD1 (5 bases). The ends were cut back, 10 bases at V and 8 bases at J, with 17 bases in the middle. Germline V CDR1 and CDR2: LNHNV, YYDKDF (reference sequence). The CDR3 is 12 residues long. CDR3 nucleotide sequence: TGTGCCATTTCGGGACCCGTTCGGGGCTACACCTTC. Translating it yields CAISGPVRGYTF.

This clonotype was picked up a small number of times. V and J are TRBV5-6 and TRBJ2-1, with no clear D. Per the germline V gene, CDR1 is SGHDT and CDR2 is YYEEEE. Trimming removed 1 base from V and 8 bases from J, with 10 bases in between. The length of the CDR3 is 13 residues. Written as DNA, the CDR3 is TGTGCCAGCAGCTTGTATGCAGGTCATGAGCAGTTCTTC. Amino acids: CASSLYAGHEQFF.

The chain has TRBV4-2 and TRBJ2-5; 8 bases are a match to TRBD2. The CDR3 extends over 16 amino acids. Germline V gene data show CDR1 as LGHNA and CDR2 as YNFKEQ. The junction had 9 bases not matched to a gene; V was cut back by 4 bases and J by 2 bases. CDR3 DNA sequence: TGTGCCAGCAGCCGGGGGAGTAGCGGGGTACAAGAGACCCAGTACTTC. This sequence encodes CASSRGSSGVQETQYF.

The V gene is TRBV24-1, the J gene TRBJ1-2, with TRBD1 as a possible D gene (5 bases). The CDR3 has 14 residues. Trimming stripped 4 bases from V and 3 bases from J, with 11 bases between. Germline V CDR1 and CDR2: KGHDR, SFDVKD. CDR3 in amino acids: CATSDLGTDYGYTF. In DNA form, the CDR3 reads TGTGCCACCAGTGACCTGGGGACGGACTATGGCTACACCTTC.

This clonotype was counted only a few times. The chain uses TRBV5-1 and TRBJ2-1; tentatively, D is TRBD2 (5 bases). The CDR3 has 13 residues. The germline V gene encodes CDR1 SGHRS and CDR2 YFSETQ. V was cut by 3 bases and J by 10 bases, with 14 bases left in between. The DNA for the CDR3 is TGCGCCAGCAGCTCCTCGACTACTTCAGAGCAGTTCTTC. Residues: CASSSSTTSEQFF.

V is TRBV7-2 and J is TRBJ2-7; tentatively, D is TRBD2 (6 bases). The CDR3 is 14 amino acids. CDR1 SGHTA and CDR2 FQGNSA come from the germline V gene. The ends were cut back, 4 bases at V and 7 bases at J, with 17 bases in the middle. The DNA for the CDR3 is TGTGCCAGCAGCTCGGGACTGAAACTTTGGGAGCAGTACTTC. As protein: CASSSGLKLWEQYF.

This sequence joins TRBV4-1 and TRBJ1-5, with D maybe TRBD1 (5 bases). CDR1 is MGHRA and CDR2 is YSYEKL in the germline V gene. This CDR3 comprises 17 residues. V was shortened by 0 bases and J by 0 bases, with 12 bases between the two germline ends. CDR3 residues: CASSQDGGLGSNQPQHF. In nucleotides, the CDR3 is TGCGCCAGCAGCCAAGATGGGGGGTTGGGTAGCAATCAGCCCCAGCATTTT.

The chain uses TRBV5-5 and TRBJ1-2; TRBD1 matches at 7 bases. This CDR3 region has 15 residues. Trimming cost V 0 bases and J 1 base; bases outside gene matches: 3. The germline CDR1 and CDR2 sequences are SGHKS and YYEKEE (reference sequence). The CDR3 here is CASSLEDRLNYGYTF. DNA for the CDR3: TGTGCCAGCAGCTTGGAGGACAGGCTTAACTATGGCTACACCTTC.

V gene TRBV5-1 combines with J gene TRBJ2-7; D uncertain. Germline CDR1 and CDR2: SGHRS and YFSETQ. The length of the CDR3 is 14 residues. Trimming took 0 bases from V and 3 from J, leaving 10 bases between them. This CDR3 reads CASSLEAADYEQYF. Here the CDR3 DNA reads TGCGCCAGCAGCTTGGAGGCGGCAGACTACGAGCAGTACTTC. Variable domain in full (rest from reference TRBV5-1 and TRBJ2-7): KAGVTQTPRYLIKTRGQQVTLSCSPISGHRSVSWYQQTPGQGLQFLFEYFSETQRNKGNFPGRFSGRQFSNSRSEMNVSTLELGDSALYLCASSLEAADYEQYFGPGTRLTVT.

This clonotype was picked up many times. The chain employs TRBV7-9 and TRBJ2-7; the D is unclear. Trimming cost V 1 base and J 1 base, with 11 bases left between them. CDR3 length equals 15 residues. Germline V lookup: CDR1 SEHNR, CDR2 FQNEAQ (reference sequence). The CDR3 protein is CASSLVNGDSYEQYF. CDR3 DNA sequence: TGTGCCAGCAGCTTAGTCAATGGCGATTCCTACGAGCAGTACTTC.

This chain links TRBV4-3 with TRBJ2-7; 7 bases align to TRBD2. This CDR3 spans 13 amino acids. From germline, CDR1 is LGHNA and CDR2 YSLEER. Trimming removed 4 bases from V and 6 bases from J; junction bases left unmatched: 6. CDR3: CASSRARGSEQYF. For the CDR3, the DNA is TGCGCCAGCAGCCGGGCGCGGGGGAGCGAGCAGTACTTC.

This clonotype was seen only a few times. The V call is TRBV3-1, the J call TRBJ2-1; 12 nucleotides align to TRBD2. The CDR3 is 16 amino acids. With V trimmed by 5 bases and J by 6 bases, 8 bases remained unmatched. The germline V gene encodes CDR1 LGHDT and CDR2 YNNKEL (reference sequence). CDR3 in DNA: TGTGCCAGCAGCGCCCGGTCACTAGCGGGAGGCAATGAGCAGTTCTTC. Translated: CASSARSLAGGNEQFF.

The V call is TRBV12-3 or TRBV12-4, the J call TRBJ1-2; perhaps TRBD1 as D (5 bases). CDR3 length equals 13 residues. The V gene lost 6 bases and the J gene lost 7 bases, with 15 bases spanning the gap. CDR3 protein: CASSGTGVAGYTF. CDR3 in DNA: TGTGCCAGCAGCGGGACCGGGGTAGCTGGCTACACCTTC.

This clonotype was recorded a few times. The gene calls are TRBV12-3 or TRBV12-4 and TRBJ2-3; tentatively, D is TRBD1 (6 bases). The CDR3 covers 15 residues. V shed 3 bases and J shed 0 bases, with 10 bases lying between them. The CDR3 DNA reads TGTGCCAGCAGTTTTACAGGGTATAGCACAGATACGCAGTATTTT. Its protein is CASSFTGYSTDTQYF.

This rearrangement joins TRBV20-1 to TRBJ1-1, with D perhaps TRBD1 (5 bases). V dropped 1 base and J dropped 5 bases, with 14 bases sitting between them. This CDR3 is built from 14 residues. Germline loops: CDR1 DFQATT, CDR2 SNEGSKA (reference sequence). The CDR3 loop is CSARGRGRGTEAFF. The CDR3 nucleotides read TGCAGTGCTAGAGGTCGGGGGAGAGGGACTGAAGCTTTCTTT.